This T cell receptor (beta chain) originates from a study of T-cell memory formation after mild COVID-19. Study in general: Clusters of TCRs were largely donor specific. Notes on the study in general: There was a balanced CD4/CD8 profile in clones contracting day 15 to 85, and later expanders leaned CD4+.

Trimming removed 6 bases from V and 9 bases from J; junction bases left unmatched: 2. The CDR3 sequence is 11 residues long. In germline, CDR1 is MNHEY, CDR2 SVGEGT. In TCRdb, the 5' RACE reads were re-called with MiXCR into one record per CDR3 protein. The table includes about 140,000 distinct CDR3 sequences, roughly 24% detected once. This clonotype was picked up a small number of times. Its antigen is not identified. The TCR was taken from an adult woman who had mild COVID-19 (a few samples of this study predate the infection). Cell type and time point are not known. The chain employs TRBV6-2 or TRBV6-3 and TRBJ2-1; 7 nucleotides match TRBD1. The sequencing input was PBMCs or a T cell subset sorted from them (not recorded which). The CDR3: CASRTGIEQFF. As DNA, the CDR3 is TGTGCCAGCAGGACAGGGATTGAGCAGTTCTTC.